This T cell receptor (beta chain) was captured in a study of cytomegalovirus exposure and HLA in healthy donors (dated by TCRdb to 2016 to 2017). For the wider study: According to an earlier analysis of several hundred of the donors, 200 million or so T cells yielded some 120 million unique TCR beta sequences and more than 250 Gb of sequence data. Donor age, sex, ethnicity and CMV serostatus were collected together with the repertoire data. Roughly 310 gigabases of sequencing data and approximately 85 million unique TCR sequences were included in an early release covering 500 to 750 HLA-typed donors. HLA typing covered class I and class II loci at four-digit resolution. Of the roughly 400 genotyped donors, over 70% fell in the genetic ancestry cluster associated with self-reported Caucasian donors. The aim of the study was to test whether cataloging public T cell receptors could identify signatures of past pathogen exposure. In the later analysis, no new phenotypic data were used to find candidate immune exposures; instead, reliance was placed on TCR beta sequences and their occurrence across donors. Typing coverage varied by locus: roughly 620-640 donors for A, B, C, DRB1 and DQB1; approximately 500 for DQA1; more than 600 for DPA1; roughly 470 for DPB1. A later analysis re-analyzed previously published TCR beta repertoires from approximately 670 donors and added high-resolution HLA genotyping to study TCR occurrence patterns. A separate validation cohort of 100 to 150 different subjects was used in addition to the approximately 700-subject first cohort. A handful of DR-DQ haplotypes were handled as single units for association and clustering because linkage in the cohort was strong. In an earlier analysis of 550 to 700 of the donors, high-throughput TCR beta sequencing was used to judge whether each TCR beta V gene segment behaved as functional or pseudogenic. A later genetic analysis took genome-wide SNP genotypes for about three fifths of the roughly 670 donors and used that subset as a discovery cohort. On average, around 200,000 unique TCR beta nucleotide sequences were sequenced per donor among 398 genotyped donors of the cohort, with 15% to 20% of those sequences being non-productive. To predict cytomegalovirus infection status, the study brought together high-throughput TCR immunosequencing, statistical association of individual TCRs with disease status, and machine learning. All discovery cohort repertoires had been generated on a single sequencing platform. The T cell repertoires of 670 or so subjects were profiled by immunosequencing and related to cytomegalovirus serostatus. Broad study findings and their caveats: A few of the identified cytomegalovirus-associated TCR beta chains were confirmed in vitro to be specific for cytomegalovirus antigens. Strong co-occurrence of HLA alleles, especially DR and DQ, made assigning TCR associations to individual alleles difficult. Compared with equally common non-associated chains, HLA-associated TCR beta chains in a later analysis were more clonally expanded and had lower generation probabilities. In this cohort, only TCR beta chains were sequenced, and detectable features were limited by the absence of alpha or paired-chain data. Most TCR sequences were seen in very few donors, while some public TCRs were found in many individuals. A further reported finding was that TCR beta sequences accurately predicted the HLA-A and HLA-B alleles for most subjects in the first cohort. The presence/absence analyses assumed that sequencing depth was roughly uniform across donors, and that assumption may not be true. A later analysis found that most CMV-associated TCR beta chains appeared HLA-restricted, with HLA associations seemingly driven largely by CMV exposure. A cluster of highly shared sequence variants was judged likely to represent a technical artifact of the sequencing pipeline. CMV serostatus was the only immune exposure information available for the cohort. It was suggested by the authors that the approach could potentially be generalized to other disease states and immunological phenotypes. Several of the top co-occurrence clusters appeared to be linked to parvovirus B19, influenza, CMV and Epstein-Barr virus, according to a later analysis. Broadly in line with IMGT annotations, most TCR beta V segments showed up in productive rearrangements about 87% or about 30% of the time in an earlier analysis of around 550 of the donors. Correlated functional status among segregating V segments might reflect linkage disequilibrium, but an unknown experimental factor could not be ruled out. A later genetic analysis associated a missense DCLRE1C variant with V-gene and J-gene trimming of TCR beta chains, and an independent cohort replicated the association. HLA typing was unavailable for some donors at each locus, so association tests used only the typed subset. The study listed 150 to 200 TCR beta chains as associated with cytomegalovirus. The earlier analysis of fewer than 750 of the donors excluded 15 to 20 rarely observed V segments, including chromosome 9 orphons, because counts were too low. According to a later genetic analysis, donors in an Asian-associated ancestry cluster had fewer N-insertions in productive TCRs than the approximately 650-donor mean. At a false discovery rate of 0.05, a later analysis linked under 20,000 TCR beta sequences to specific HLA alleles. The classifier was reported to diagnose cytomegalovirus status with high specificity and sensitivity in both the original and validation cohorts. In a later analysis, TCR association rates were found to vary across HLA loci, with the most associated TCRs seen for DRB1 alleles and the fewest for HLA-C alleles.

The cohort consisted of hundreds of healthy bone marrow donors. All cohort members were sampled while nominally healthy, although unrecorded immune exposures were likely present. The donor was CMV seropositive and belonged to the group of 250 to 350 seropositive cohort members. A peripheral blood sample was collected from each donor, and TCR beta sequencing was performed on peripheral blood mononuclear cells. The Qiagen DNeasy Blood Extraction Kit was used to extract genomic DNA from the blood cell samples. With respect to this clone: No antigen is known for it.

Libraries were built with the immunoSEQ multiplex PCR assay. A mixture of 60 forward primers for TCR Vbeta segments and 13 reverse primers for TCR Jbeta segments was used in the multiplex PCR. The CDR3 region of rearranged TCR beta genes was amplified from genomic DNA by a multiplex PCR assay. Amplified TCR beta libraries were sequenced as 87-base-pair reads on the Illumina HiSeq System. Per the source publication's procedure: Across the 500 to 850 repertoires, a later analysis counted 75 million to 90 million unique TCR beta chains, about 10 million of which were shared by at least two donors. A nearest-neighbor algorithm error-corrected the raw reads and collapsed the reads into unique sequences, merging closely related sequences to remove PCR and sequencing errors. CDR3 sequences were aligned to IMGT reference sequences to assign V, D and J gene segments. Each retained sequence needed at least a six-nucleotide match to both a V gene segment and a J gene segment. Rearrangements were called productive when the CDR3 lacked stop codons and stayed in frame with V and J; all others were non-productive. Following IMGT convention, CDR3 was defined as the stretch from the second conserved V-encoded cysteine to the conserved J-encoded phenylalanine. The earlier analysis of 500 to 650 of the donors excluded any sequence lacking an unambiguous match to a single V gene segment. An earlier analysis of a few hundred of the donors called V segments functional above 56.7% productive rearrangements and segregating when the between-donor standard deviation exceeded 5%. A statistical classification framework was built for diagnosing cytomegalovirus status from the catalog of TCR beta chain sequences. In a later analysis, TCR nucleotide sequences were compared against IMGT/GENE-DB human TR gene sequences so that V and J genes could be assigned. A later analysis assigned CDR3 sequences and most-parsimonious VDJ recombination scenarios with the TCRdist pipeline. In a later analysis, each TCR beta chain was defined by its CDR3 amino acid sequence together with its V-gene family, and reads lacking a unique V-gene family were excluded. To address suspected cross-contamination and a sequencing artifact, a later analysis removed some 620 highly shared, low-generation-probability nucleotide sequences. For each public chain, a later analysis derived a clonal expansion index from normalized ranks of inferred template counts within each repertoire. Generation probabilities in a later analysis came from a VDJ recombination model fitted to out-of-frame rearrangements, and those results were checked against IGoR. Hypergeometric tests were used in a later analysis to score TCR-TCR, TCR-HLA and TCR-CMV co-occurrence, with a repertoire-size bias correction applied to the TCR pairs. False discovery rates were estimated in a later analysis by permuting HLA or CMV assignments 20 times. A later analysis grouped co-occurring TCRs with DBSCAN, adding TCRdist sequence similarity when clustering within HLA-allele-positive subsets. Repertoires with fewer than 30,000 or more than 120,000 public chains, plus five repertoires with anomalous nucleotide sharing, were excluded from co-occurrence clustering. Not all clones reach the TCRdb copy of this immuneACCESS table, which keeps in-frame sequences only. Checked studies attribute under half of the gap to unresolved V genes and leave the rest unexplained. D and trimming come from the DNA, and the V and J calls and clone size come from that table. The sample's clone listing holds approximately 50,000 clones. The top ten constitute roughly an eighth of the sample.

Sequencing used PBMCs. The sequence came from a man between 18 and 35 years old in good health and CMV-seropositive.

The DNA sequence reads TGCGCCAGCAGCTTGGACAGGGGGAGGACAGATACGCAGTATTTT. Its translation is CASSLDRGRTDTQYF. The V and J genes are TRBV5-1 and TRBJ2-3; TRBD1 matches 8 bases in the middle. The germline V and J ends show losses of 0 bases and 3 bases respectively, and no gene match explains 3 bases of the junction. The CDR3 contains 15 residues, cysteine and phenylalanine counted. Left in the record is the CDR3 DNA by itself, 45 bases read in frame from the first base. For CDR1 and CDR2, the germline V gene lists SGHRS and YFSETQ.